These 29 T cell receptor beta chains were sequenced from one sample in a study of blood T cells in healthy people across ages. Together with a sample-barcoded 5' primer, a J-beta primer mix was included in a second PCR lasting about 7 to 12 cycles. TCRdb re-called the 5' RACE reads through MiXCR, storing one row per CDR3 protein. The sample has about 640,000 distinct CDR3 sequences; 58% are singletons. Sequenced input: blood. The receptor source for this set is a man aged 60 to 69 in good health.

V usage is TRBV5-6 and J usage is TRBJ2-7; D call uncertain. Trimming shortened V by 4 bases and J by 2 bases, and 10 bases separated the two germline ends. Looked up from germline, CDR1 is SGHDT and CDR2 is YYEEEE. The CDR3 runs to 13 residues. The DNA of the CDR3 is TGTGCCAGCAGCCCGACGGAGACCTACGAGCAGTACTTC. This sequence encodes CASSPTETYEQYF.

This clonotype was counted a few times. The chain has TRBV25-1 and TRBJ2-7; tentative D call: TRBD1 (5 bases). The CDR3 consists of 12 residues. V was clipped by 6 bases and J by 3 bases, with 9 bases between them. Germline V lookup: CDR1 MGHDK, CDR2 SYGVNS. The CDR3 region has the DNA TGTGCCAGCAGGGACAAGATCTACGAGCAGTACTTC. This gives the protein CASRDKIYEQYF.

CDR3 sequence reads: CASSQWGANVLTF. The CDR3 DNA follows: TGCGCCAGCAGCCAGTGGGGGGCCAACGTCCTGACTTTC. The V gene is TRBV4-1, the J gene TRBJ2-6; D is unresolved. Germline V CDR1 and CDR2: MGHRA, YSYEKL. The length of the CDR3 is 13 residues. Trimming took 3 bases from V and 4 from J, leaving 4 bases between them.

This clonotype was recorded a few times. The rearrangement uses TRBV24-1 and TRBJ2-6, with a possible D match to TRBD1 (5 bases). Germline loops: CDR1 KGHDR, CDR2 SFDVKD. The CDR3 runs to 16 residues. The ends were cut back, 8 bases at V and 0 bases at J, with 13 bases in the middle. The CDR3 region is CATNSLRGSGANVLTF. The DNA for the CDR3 is TGTGCCACCAATTCCTTAAGGGGCTCTGGGGCCAACGTCCTGACTTTC.

The chain joins TRBV25-1 to TRBJ1-2; D unresolved. Trimming stripped 3 bases from V and 4 bases from J, with 6 bases between. Germline assignment: CDR1 MGHDK and CDR2 SYGVNS. The CDR3 loop spans 12 amino acids. DNA for the CDR3: TGTGCCAGCAGTGAGTCTCTCTATGGCTACACCTTC. It specifies CASSESLYGYTF.

The chain combines TRBV10-2 with TRBJ2-3, with D possibly TRBD1 on 6 matching bases. The ends were cut back, 6 bases at V and 7 bases at J, with 14 bases in the middle. The CDR3 consists of 13 residues. Germline V lookup: CDR1 WSHSY, CDR2 SAAADI. The CDR3 here is CASSPDRINTQYF. DNA of the CDR3: TGCGCCAGCAGCCCCGACAGGATCAATACGCAGTATTTT.

V is TRBV20-1 and J is TRBJ2-2; maybe TRBD2 (6 bases). The CDR3 loop spans 16 amino acids. The germline V gene has CDR1 DFQATT and CDR2 SNEGSKA (reference sequence). Deletions cut 6 bases from V and 1 base from J, with 18 bases between. This CDR3 is CSALTGSGLNTGELFF. The CDR3 DNA follows: TGCAGTGCCCTAACCGGTAGCGGTTTGAACACCGGGGAGCTGTTTTTT.

The chain combines TRBV20-1 with TRBJ2-7; 7 bases match TRBD2. The assigned J gene may be wrong: the sequence end matches TRBJ2-5 better. The CDR3 covers 14 residues. Germline CDR1 is DFQATT and CDR2 is SNEGSKA (reference sequence). In DNA form, the CDR3 reads TGCAGTGCTAGGGCCCAGACTAGCTGGGAGACCCAGTACTTC. Encoded protein: CSARAQTSWETQYF.

The J gene is TRBJ1-2, the V gene TRBV4-1; no definite D call. From germline, CDR1 is MGHRA and CDR2 YSYEKL. V was trimmed by 0 bases and J by 6 bases, leaving 14 bases between them. The CDR3 runs to 15 residues. This chain's CDR3 is CASSQDPGRLNGYTF. DNA of the CDR3: TGCGCCAGCAGCCAAGACCCGGGAAGGTTAAATGGCTACACCTTC.

Written as DNA, the CDR3 is TGTGCCAGCAGCCCGGGACAGGGTGACGAGCAGTACTTC. Protein product: CASSPGQGDEQYF. The V and J genes are TRBV5-4 and TRBJ2-7; 9 nucleotides align to TRBD1. Per the germline V gene, CDR1 is SGHNT and CDR2 is YYREEE (reference sequence). CDR3 size: 13 residues. The ends lost 4 bases at V and 5 bases at J; junction bases unmatched: 4.

The genes are TRBV7-6 and TRBJ2-5; D remains ambiguous. The CDR3 covers 14 residues. Germline CDR1 SGHVS, CDR2 FNYEAQ. The V and J ends lost 1 base and 4 bases respectively, with 10 bases between them. The CDR3 is CASSLGSLGETQYF. The CDR3 nucleotides read TGTGCCAGCAGCTTAGGTTCTTTAGGAGAGACCCAGTACTTC.

This rearrangement joins TRBV6-1 to TRBJ2-6; D unclear. Trimming took 7 bases from V and 0 from J, leaving 19 bases between them. Germline V gene sequence: CDR1 MNHNS, CDR2 SASEGT. The CDR3 is 18 amino acids. The CDR3 sequence is CASIGTGAGPSGANVLTF. CDR3 in DNA: TGTGCCAGCATTGGAACCGGCGCTGGGCCCTCTGGGGCCAACGTCCTGACTTTC.

The chain has TRBV4-1 and TRBJ1-2; D uncertain. Trimming removed 1 base from V and 0 bases from J, with 12 bases in between. Germline V gene lookup returns CDR1 MGHRA and CDR2 YSYEKL. This CDR3 spans 16 amino acids. The CDR3 sequence is CASSQGSWLSNYGYTF. The CDR3 DNA follows: TGCGCCAGCAGCCAAGGGTCCTGGTTATCTAACTATGGCTACACCTTC.

This chain links TRBV20-1 with TRBJ1-4; D unclear. Germline loops: CDR1 DFQATT, CDR2 SNEGSKA (reference sequence). The length of the CDR3 is 14 residues. Trimming removed 0 bases from V and 7 bases from J, with 12 bases in between. The CDR3 bases are TGCAGTGCTAGAGATTCACAGAAGGTTGAAAAACTGTTTTTT. It specifies CSARDSQKVEKLFF.

V usage is TRBV9 and J usage is TRBJ2-7; possibly TRBD1 for D (5 bases). V lost 5 bases, J lost 3 bases, and 12 bases lay in between. Germline assignment: CDR1 SGDLS and CDR2 YYNGEE. The CDR3 covers 13 residues. The CDR3 spells CASSSDNRYEQYF. The CDR3 region has the DNA TGTGCCAGCAGTTCGGACAACCGCTACGAGCAGTACTTC.

This chain links TRBV10-3 with TRBJ2-7; 8 nucleotides agree with TRBD1. The CDR3 is made up of 14 amino acids. Looked up from germline, CDR1 is ENHRY and CDR2 is SYGVKD. V lost 3 bases and J lost 3; bases outside the gene matches: 4. The CDR3 DNA follows: TGTGCCATCAGTGACAGGGGGCTCGTCTACGAGCAGTACTTC. Protein product: CAISDRGLVYEQYF.

This clonotype was seen a few times. The chain carries TRBV20-1 and TRBJ2-1, with 7 bases aligning to TRBD1. This CDR3 has 16 residues. With V trimmed by 3 bases and J by 6 bases, 14 bases remained unmatched. The germline CDR1 and CDR2 sequences are DFQATT and SNEGSKA (reference sequence). The CDR3 protein is CSAREFRTGPTNEQFF. For the CDR3, the DNA is TGCAGTGCTAGGGAATTCCGGACAGGACCAACCAATGAGCAGTTCTTC.

J is TRBJ1-1 and V is TRBV7-2; no definite D call. Trimming removed 2 bases at V and 1 base at J, with 8 bases between. The V gene's germline CDR1 is SGHTA and CDR2 FQGNSA. This CDR3 comprises 14 residues. The CDR3 coding sequence is TGTGCCAGCAGCTTATCAGAGGGGAACACTGAAGCTTTCTTT. Protein product: CASSLSEGNTEAFF.

This chain uses TRBV4-1 with TRBJ2-5, with 10 bases aligning to TRBD2. CDR1 and CDR2 (germline): MGHRA, YSYEKL. The CDR3 runs 20 residues. J was trimmed by 3 bases and V by 1 base; bases with no gene match: 17. CDR3 residues: CASSQGVLIAGGRGEETQYF. For the CDR3, the DNA is TGCGCCAGCAGCCAAGGCGTTCTAATAGCGGGGGGCCGAGGAGAAGAGACCCAGTACTTC.

The V gene is TRBV7-6, the J gene TRBJ2-2; D call uncertain. The CDR3 is 16 amino acids. V was clipped by 2 bases and J by 4 bases, with 14 bases between them. CDR1 and CDR2 (germline): SGHVS, FNYEAQ. The CDR3 loop is CASSLSLRVGTGELFF. The CDR3 nucleotides read TGTGCCAGCAGCTTATCCCTCCGGGTGGGCACCGGGGAGCTGTTTTTT.

This clonotype came up a few times. The gene calls are TRBV6-2 or TRBV6-3 and TRBJ2-5; D perhaps matches TRBD2 (6 bases). The ends were cut back, 6 bases at V and 11 bases at J, with 13 bases in the middle. Germline assignment: CDR1 MNHEY and CDR2 SVGEGT. CDR3 size: 11 residues. CDR3 nucleotides: TGTGCCAGCAGGGCCAGGGAGGAGCAGTACTTC. Its translation: CASRAREEQYF.

This chain links TRBV20-1 with TRBJ1-1; the D is unclear. Trimming stripped 0 bases from V and 1 base from J, with 12 bases between. From germline, CDR1 is DFQATT and CDR2 SNEGSKA (reference sequence). The CDR3 runs to 15 residues. The CDR3 nucleotides read TGCAGTGCTAGAGATCCCGCCAGGCCGAACACTGAAGCTTTCTTT. Its protein product is CSARDPARPNTEAFF.

This clonotype was detected only a few times. The chain recombines TRBV5-5 with TRBJ1-2; D is unresolved. Trimming took 0 bases from V and 4 from J, leaving 19 bases between them. CDR1 is SGHKS, CDR2 YYEKEE, per germline (reference sequence). The CDR3 is 17 amino acids. CDR3: CASSLEVAARPTYGYTF. The CDR3 DNA follows: TGTGCCAGCAGCTTGGAAGTCGCCGCCAGGCCGACCTATGGCTACACCTTC.

On this clonotype: One end of the junction is discordant with germline, which a read error may explain. The J gene is TRBJ1-2, the V gene TRBV20-1, with no clear D. CDR1 is DFQATT and CDR2 is SNEGSKA in the germline V gene (reference sequence). This CDR3 is 12 amino acids long. The CDR3 sequence: CSARVRTYSYTF. The CDR3 nucleotides read TGCAGTGCTAGAGTTAGGACCTATAGCTACACCTTC.

This clonotype has more than one count but fewer than ten. The gene calls are TRBV12-3 or TRBV12-4 and TRBJ2-3; D may be TRBD2 (5 bases). V was trimmed by 5 bases and J by 2 bases, leaving 14 bases between them. This CDR3 is built from 15 residues. The CDR3 region has the DNA TGTGCCAGCAGTCAGGACGGAGGACCCACAGATACGCAGTATTTT. As protein: CASSQDGGPTDTQYF.

This clonotype was found once. The V call is TRBV20-1, the J call TRBJ1-1, with D perhaps matching TRBD1 (5 bases). The CDR3 is 13 amino acids. The V gene's germline CDR1 is DFQATT and CDR2 SNEGSKA (reference sequence). V lost 6 bases and J 6 bases, leaving 17 bases between the germline ends. CDR3 DNA: TGCAGTGCCACCAGGGACCGACAGTCTGAAGCTTTCTTT. It translates to CSATRDRQSEAFF.

A remark on this clonotype: One end of the junction varies from germline; a read error may be responsible. The genes are TRBV28 and TRBJ2-5, with D possibly TRBD2 on 6 matching bases. The J call is in doubt because the DNA end fits TRBJ2-7 better. Looked up from germline, CDR1 is MDHEN and CDR2 is SYDVKM. There are 14 residues in the CDR3. CDR3 in amino acids: CASFGGIGSCEQYF. CDR3 nucleotide sequence: TGTGCCAGCTTTGGAGGGATCGGCTCCTGCGAGCAGTACTTC.

This chain links TRBV20-1 with TRBJ1-2; the D gene is possibly TRBD1 (5 bases). The CDR3 contains 15 residues. CDR1 DFQATT and CDR2 SNEGSKA come from the germline V gene (reference sequence). V shed 1 base and J shed 3 bases, with 15 bases lying between them. The CDR3 sequence: CSARVETRAYYGYTF. CDR3 coding DNA: TGCAGTGCTAGAGTGGAGACCAGGGCCTACTATGGCTACACCTTC.

This clonotype was picked up a small number of times. V and J are TRBV6-1 and TRBJ1-2; perhaps TRBD1 as D (6 bases). Germline CDR1 and CDR2: MNHNS and SASEGT. Trimming removed 6 bases from V and 2 bases from J, with 16 bases in between. The CDR3 runs 15 residues. CDR3 sequence (DNA): TGTGCCAGCAGGCCCAGGACAGACTTCAACTATGGCTACACCTTC. It codes for CASRPRTDFNYGYTF.